This T cell receptor beta chain was captured in a study of OX40 agonist ivuxolimab in advanced cancers. For the study at large: A history of anti-PD-1, anti-PD-L1 or anti-CTLA-4 therapy was acceptable, and about 37% had some. Study-wide findings and caveats: The authors did not determine the antigen specificity of the expanded peripheral T cells. Near-lowest levels of clonal expansion characterized partial responders at 0.1-3.0 mg/kg.

As concerns this clone: Its antigen is still unknown.

The assay was immunoSEQ multiplex PCR, and TCRdb's table has in-frame clones only and misses some. The sample has approximately 38,000 clones, approximately 90% seen once; the top ten hold roughly 9.8%. This CDR3 is 15 amino acids long. Trimming cost V 0 bases and J 4 bases; bases outside gene matches: 4. The germline V gene encodes CDR1 GTSNPN and CDR2 SVGIG (reference sequence). The sequence was obtained from an adult with an advanced solid tumor such as melanoma, head and neck, liver or kidney cancer. This chain uses TRBV30 with TRBJ2-3; 10 bases align to TRBD2. The source was CD4+ or CD8+ T cells sorted from blood, collected in a trial of the OX40 agonist ivuxolimab. The CDR3 nucleotides are TGTGCCTGGAGTGTGGCCAGCGGGAGGGCAGATACGCAGTATTTT. Its protein product is CAWSVASGRADTQYF.